The rows below give T cell receptor beta chains drawn from one sample of a study of OX40 agonist ivuxolimab in advanced cancers. Generated by immunoSEQ multiplex PCR, the TCRdb table keeps only in-frame clones and is missing some. This sample yields some 46,000 clones, of which 89% are seen a single time; about 11% belongs to the top ten. The sample in question was CD4+ or CD8+ T cells sorted from blood, obtained in a trial of the OX40 agonist ivuxolimab. Receptor source: an adult with an advanced solid tumor such as melanoma, head and neck, liver or kidney cancer. Both conserved end residues are part of each CDR3. A D gene is named only where the DNA matches it firmly. A clone size is listed for some rows: how often the clone was seen (once, few, many), or a class if it is expanded.

D gene	J gene	V gene	clone size	CDR3 protein	CDR3 DNA
TRBD2	TRBJ2-7	TRBV5-4	-	CASSLERGLAAYEQYF	TGTGCCAGCAGCTTGGAGCGGGGACTAGCGGCCTACGAGCAGTACTTC
-	TRBJ2-7	TRBV5-4	-	CASSLSASYEQYF	TGTGCCAGCAGCTTGTCTGCCAGCTACGAGCAGTACTTC
-	TRBJ1-5	TRBV25-1	-	CASSEYGGQPQHF	TGTGCCAGCAGTGAATACGGGGGACAGCCCCAGCATTTT
-	TRBJ2-1	TRBV7-9	-	CASSPRGSYNEQFF	TGTGCCAGCAGCCCCCGGGGGTCTTACAATGAGCAGTTCTTC
TRBD1	TRBJ2-1	TRBV4-3	-	CASSQGQFYNEQFF	TGCGCCAGCAGCCAGGGACAGTTCTACAATGAGCAGTTCTTC
-	TRBJ1-2	TRBV19	-	CASSIRKKGNYGYTF	TGTGCCAGTAGTATCCGAAAAAAGGGAAACTATGGCTACACCTTC
-	TRBJ2-1	TRBV6-5	-	CASSSQAIAYNEQFF	TGTGCCAGCAGTTCGCAGGCGATAGCCTACAATGAGCAGTTCTTC
TRBD1	TRBJ2-1	TRBV9	-	CASSVVGTGIYNEQFF	TGTGCCAGCAGCGTAGTTGGGACAGGGATTTACAATGAGCAGTTCTTC
-	TRBJ2-7	TRBV18	-	CASSPRGGGVSYEQYF	TGTGCCAGCTCTCCACGGGGAGGGGGGGTCTCCTACGAGCAGTACTTC
TRBD2	TRBJ2-3	TRBV6-5	-	CASSSKREVIDTQYF	TGTGCCAGCAGCTCGAAGCGGGAGGTGATAGATACGCAGTATTTT
-	TRBJ1-2	TRBV4-2	-	CASSQDSQGTYGYTF	TGTGCCAGCAGCCAAGATAGTCAGGGAACCTATGGCTACACCTTC
TRBD1	TRBJ1-2	TRBV5-5	-	CASSFATGAVGYTF	TGTGCCAGCAGCTTTGCTACAGGGGCGGTTGGCTACACCTTC
TRBD1	TRBJ2-7	TRBV5-4	once	CASSMDRVSSYEQYF	TGTGCCAGCAGCATGGACAGGGTCTCCTCCTACGAGCAGTACTTC
-	TRBJ2-7	TRBV5-4	-	CASSLQSYEQYF	TGTGCCAGCAGCTTGCAGTCCTACGAGCAGTACTTC
TRBD1	TRBJ2-1	TRBV25-1	-	CASEDRGNNEQFF	TGTGCCAGCGAGGACAGGGGGAACAATGAGCAGTTCTTC
-	TRBJ2-1	TRBV30	once	CAWSGGGLYNEQFF	TGTGCCTGGAGTGGGGGGGGCCTCTACAATGAGCAGTTCTTC
-	TRBJ2-7	TRBV21-1	-	CASSLHRASNEQYF	TGTGCCAGCAGCCTACACAGGGCAAGCAACGAGCAGTACTTC
-	TRBJ2-6	TRBV12-5	-	CASGLPRGQAGANVLTF	TGTGCTAGTGGTTTGCCCCGAGGGCAGGCTGGGGCCAACGTCCTGACTTTC
-	TRBJ1-3	TRBV4-3	-	CASSRQDLTDIGGNTIYF	TGCGCCAGCAGCCGCCAAGATCTGACGGACATTGGCGGAAACACCATATATTTT
-	TRBJ1-1	TRBV9	-	CASSVRTNTEAFF	TGTGCCAGCAGCGTAAGGACGAACACTGAAGCTTTCTTT
TRBD2	TRBJ2-1	TRBV5-5	-	CASSLGLAGVDEQFF	TGTGCCAGCAGCCTGGGACTAGCGGGAGTGGATGAGCAGTTCTTC
-	TRBJ2-1	TRBV5-1	-	CASSSQRNEQFF	TGCGCCAGCAGCTCTCAACGCAATGAGCAGTTCTTC
-	TRBJ2-7	TRBV19	-	CASSLDGSYEQYF	TGTGCCAGTAGTTTAGACGGGTCCTACGAGCAGTACTTC
TRBD2	TRBJ2-3	TRBV5-1	-	CASSSRLAGFTSPTDTQYF	TGCGCCAGCAGCTCCCGACTAGCGGGATTCACTAGCCCCACAGATACGCAGTATTTT
TRBD2	TRBJ2-7	TRBV2	few	CAIALAGGPPPFSYEQYF	TGTGCCATCGCTCTAGCGGGAGGGCCTCCTCCTTTCTCCTACGAGCAGTACTTC
TRBD2	TRBJ2-5	TRBV7-2	-	CASSLFIRLAETQYF	TGTGCCAGCAGCTTATTCATTCGACTAGCAGAGACCCAGTACTTC
-	TRBJ2-3	TRBV20-1	-	CSAKEVDTQYF	TGCAGTGCTAAGGAGGTGGATACGCAGTATTTT
-	TRBJ1-6	TRBV12-2	-	CARRGGTDSYNSPLHF	TGTGCAAGACGTGGGGGGACAGACTCCTATAATTCACCCCTCCACTTT
-	TRBJ1-1	TRBV11-2	-	CASNIEGQKETEAFF	TGTGCCAGCAACATCGAGGGGCAAAAGGAGACTGAAGCTTTCTTT
-	TRBJ2-7	TRBV6-1	-	CASNTGPSYEQYF	TGTGCCAGCAATACAGGGCCCTCCTACGAGCAGTACTTC
TRBD1	TRBJ1-2	TRBV10-3	few	CASSYQTGTGTYGYTF	TGTGCCAGCAGTTATCAAACCGGGACAGGCACCTATGGCTACACCTTC
TRBD2	TRBJ2-1	TRBV4-3	-	CASSQEERGGYNEQFF	TGCGCCAGCAGCCAAGAGGAGCGGGGAGGCTACAATGAGCAGTTCTTC
TRBD2	TRBJ2-7	TRBV6-1	few	CASSEISGSSYEQYF	TGTGCCAGCAGTGAAATAAGCGGGAGTTCCTACGAGCAGTACTTC
TRBD1	TRBJ1-4	TRBV4-1	-	CASSFLVDRVATNEKLFF	TGCGCCAGCAGCTTCCTGGTGGACAGGGTTGCTACTAATGAAAAACTGTTTTTT
-	TRBJ2-3	TRBV27	-	CASSLQAYTDTQYF	TGTGCCAGCAGTTTACAGGCCTACACAGATACGCAGTATTTT
-	TRBJ2-7	TRBV11-1	-	CASSFTGNPIYEQYF	TGTGCCAGCAGCTTTACGGGAAACCCTATCTACGAGCAGTACTTC